The 25 T cell receptor beta chains below were found in one sample sequenced in a study of T cell repertoires in cytomegalovirus infection. MiXCR, applied by TCRdb to the reads, yields one record per CDR3 protein. The repertoire has over 300,000 distinct CDR3 sequences, under 20% of them found once; the top ten carry 12%. The sample comprised PBMCs. These receptors all come from a human donor in good health (CMV status not recorded). Some clones in this sample may be carry-over from other donors' samples.

This clonotype has at least ten counts. The CDR3 here is CAISESGGLAASTDTQYF. The CDR3 DNA is TGTGCCATCAGTGAGTCGGGGGGCCTAGCGGCTAGCACAGATACGCAGTATTTT. The rearrangement links TRBV10-3 to TRBJ2-3, with D possibly TRBD2 on 7 matching bases. The CDR3 is 18 amino acids. V lost 0 bases to trimming and J lost 0 bases, with 16 bases between them. Germline CDR1 and CDR2: ENHRY and SYGVKD.

This clonotype was recorded at least ten times. The chain joins TRBV7-2 to TRBJ1-1, with D possibly being TRBD1 (5 bases). This CDR3 has 12 amino acids. The germline gives CDR1 SGHTA, CDR2 FQGNSA. Deletions cut 4 bases from V and 8 bases from J, with 11 bases between. The CDR3 DNA is TGTGCCAGCAGCTCCGGGACGGGAGAAGCTTTCTTT. Its translation: CASSSGTGEAFF.

This chain links TRBV9 with TRBJ1-2; perhaps TRBD1 as D (6 bases). Trimming removed 3 bases at V and 8 bases at J, with 17 bases between. The CDR3 is 14 amino acids. Germline CDR1 is SGDLS and CDR2 is YYNGEE. CDR3 nucleotides: TGTGCCAGCAGCGCAACAGGGAGTTCAGGGGGCTACACCTTC. The encoded protein is CASSATGSSGGYTF.

This clonotype was counted only a few times. The V gene is TRBV2, the J gene TRBJ2-2; a weak D match, TRBD2 (6 bases). The CDR3 has 14 amino acids. Germline-derived CDR1 and CDR2 are SNHLY and FYNNEI. Deletions cut 6 bases from V and 16 bases from J, with 24 bases between. The CDR3 bases are TGTGCCAGCAGCAGAACAGGACTAACAATAGAGGGGTTTTTT. Translated, it gives CASSRTGLTIEGFF.

The chain combines TRBV15 with TRBJ2-7, with TRBD1 matching 9 bases. Trimming cost V 2 bases and J 7 bases; bases outside gene matches: 9. Germline CDR1 is LNHNV and CDR2 is YYDKDF (reference sequence). The CDR3 is 15 amino acids. The CDR3 sequence: CATSRPSQGAGEQYF. Here the CDR3 DNA reads TGTGCCACCAGCAGACCCTCACAGGGGGCGGGTGAGCAGTACTTC.

Regarding this clonotype: An end of the junction does not agree with germline; a read error may underlie this. The gene calls are TRBV28 and TRBJ2-2; the D gene is possibly TRBD1 (6 bases). The CDR3 loop spans 16 amino acids. Germline assignment: CDR1 MDHEN and CDR2 SYDVKM. The CDR3 reads CASSTIGTQNPGELFF. The CDR3, as DNA: TGTGCCAGCAGTACTATCGGGACACAGAACCCCGGGGAGCTGTTTTTT.

The chain is built from TRBV7-2 and TRBJ2-7; 7 bases are shared with TRBD1. The germline CDR1 and CDR2 sequences are SGHTA and FQGNSA. J lost 3 bases, V lost 3 bases, and 5 bases had no gene match. CDR3 length: 14 amino acids. CDR3 coding DNA: TGTGCCAGCAGCTTGTTGACAGGGAACTACGAGCAGTACTTC. It specifies CASSLLTGNYEQYF.

In its sample, this clonotype was seen a few times. The gene calls are TRBV28 and TRBJ1-2, with TRBD1 matching 7 bases. The CDR3 sequence is 12 residues long. The ends lost 6 bases at V and 7 bases at J; junction bases unmatched: 5. Per the germline V gene, CDR1 is MDHEN and CDR2 is SYDVKM. The CDR3 loop reads CASRNRGRGYTF. CDR3 in DNA: TGTGCCAGCAGGAACAGGGGCCGTGGCTACACCTTC.

This clonotype was observed at least ten times. CDR3 nucleotides: TGTGCCAGCAGTCTTCTCCAGGGTGAAGCTTTCTTT. Its translation is CASSLLQGEAFF. The rearrangement uses TRBV12-3 or TRBV12-4 and TRBJ1-1; a possible D gene is TRBD1 (5 bases). Trimming took 5 bases from V and 7 from J, leaving 11 bases between them. CDR3 length equals 12 residues.

This clonotype was seen a few times. The genes are TRBV27 and TRBJ1-5; no definite D call. The CDR3 sequence is 15 residues long. V shed 6 bases and J shed 2 bases, with 14 bases lying between them. Germline CDR1 MNHEY, CDR2 SMNVEV (reference sequence). The CDR3 coding sequence is TGTGCCAGCAGCCTGTCCAGGCTGGGCAATCAGCCCCAGCATTTT. This codes for CASSLSRLGNQPQHF.

This clonotype appeared many times. The rearrangement uses TRBV12-3 or TRBV12-4 and TRBJ2-1; no clear D. This CDR3 is built from 14 residues. Trimming shortened V by 7 bases and J by 5 bases, and 15 bases separated the two germline ends. CDR3 DNA sequence: TGTGCCAGCACCAGTACGAATTCGGACAATGAGCAGTTCTTC. It encodes CASTSTNSDNEQFF.

The chain carries TRBV28 and TRBJ2-3, with D uncertain. V lost 3 bases to trimming and J lost 1 base, with 20 bases between them. Germline loops: CDR1 MDHEN, CDR2 SYDVKM. The CDR3 runs to 18 residues. The CDR3 DNA follows: TGTGCCAGCAGTTTTGGTGGTAGCCCTCACCGGGGCACAGATACGCAGTATTTT. It translates to CASSFGGSPHRGTDTQYF. Using reference TRBV28 and TRBJ2-3 for the parts outside the CDR3, the full variable domain is DVKVTQSSRYLVKRTGEKVFLECVQDMDHENMFWYRQDPGLGLRLIYFSYDVKMKEKGDIPEGYSVSREKKERFSLILESASTNQTSMYLCASSFGGSPHRGTDTQYFGPGTRLTVL.

This clonotype was seen more than once but under ten times. The J gene is TRBJ1-5, the V gene TRBV28; 7 nucleotides align to TRBD1. The CDR3 has 15 residues. V shed 4 bases, J shed 7 bases, and the junction held 10 bases outside the gene matches. Germline CDR1 is MDHEN and CDR2 is SYDVKM. This chain's CDR3 is CASSSTQGRGQPQHF. The CDR3 bases are TGTGCCAGCAGTTCAACACAGGGGAGGGGACAGCCCCAGCATTTT. Complete variable domain (other parts from reference TRBV28 and TRBJ1-5): DVKVTQSSRYLVKRTGEKVFLECVQDMDHENMFWYRQDPGLGLRLIYFSYDVKMKEKGDIPEGYSVSREKKERFSLILESASTNQTSMYLCASSSTQGRGQPQHFGDGTRLSIL.

This clonotype was counted a few times. J is TRBJ2-7 and V is TRBV4-1, with D unresolved. CDR1 and CDR2 from the germline V gene are MGHRA and YSYEKL. CDR3 length equals 14 residues. V was shortened by 1 base and J by 1 base, with 8 bases between the two germline ends. Written as DNA, the CDR3 is TGCGCCAGCAGCCAAGCGGAGTCTTCCTACGAGCAGTACTTC. Translated, it gives CASSQAESSYEQYF.

This clonotype has more than one count but fewer than ten. The genes are TRBV12-5 and TRBJ2-7; no clear D. This CDR3 has 16 amino acids. Germline CDR1 and CDR2: LGHNT and FRNRAP. The V gene lost 0 bases and the J gene lost 2 bases, with 14 bases spanning the gap. The CDR3 sequence is CASGLVGSAHPYEQYF. The CDR3, as DNA: TGTGCTAGTGGTTTGGTAGGGTCGGCGCACCCCTACGAGCAGTACTTC.

There are many counts of this clonotype. CDR3 loop: CASSIQAGPARKNTEAFF. The DNA of the CDR3 is TGTGCCAGCAGCATCCAAGCGGGGCCCGCACGCAAGAACACTGAAGCTTTCTTT. The V and J genes are TRBV7-9 and TRBJ1-1, with a weak D call TRBD1 (5 bases). The CDR3 sequence is 18 residues long. Trimming removed 5 bases at V and 1 base at J, with 23 bases between. Germline-derived CDR1 and CDR2 are SEHNR and FQNEAQ (reference sequence).

This clonotype has only a few counts. V is TRBV10-3 and J is TRBJ1-1; 8 nucleotides match TRBD1. The CDR3 length is 15 residues. Trimming cost V 6 bases and J 5 bases; bases outside gene matches: 11. Looked up from germline, CDR1 is ENHRY and CDR2 is SYGVKD. CDR3 sequence (DNA): TGTGCCATCAGCCTTTACCAAGACAGGGGTACTGAAGCTTTCTTT. Its protein product is CAISLYQDRGTEAFF.

The genes are TRBV24-1 and TRBJ1-5; D may be TRBD1 (6 bases). This CDR3 contains 22 residues. V was trimmed by 1 base and J by 4 bases, leaving 31 bases between them. Germline V gene sequence: CDR1 KGHDR, CDR2 SFDVKD. Written as DNA, the CDR3 is TGTGCCACCAGTGATTTCGAACAGGGTAGAATGGGGATCGGGACAACGAATCAGCCCCAGCATTTT. It encodes CATSDFEQGRMGIGTTNQPQHF.

This clonotype has just a few counts. The chain couples TRBV7-3 to TRBJ1-1, with TRBD1 matching over 7 bases. Germline assignment: CDR1 SGHTA and CDR2 FQGTGA. The CDR3 loop spans 14 amino acids. The junction had 9 bases not matched to a gene; V was cut back by 5 bases and J by 6 bases. CDR3 DNA sequence: TGTGCCAGCAGCACTGGACAGGATGGGGCTGAAGCTTTCTTT. Translation gives CASSTGQDGAEAFF.

This clonotype was observed a handful of times. This chain connects TRBV7-9 to TRBJ1-1, with 8 bases identical to TRBD1. V trimming: 4 bases; J trimming: 3 bases; junction bases outside the gene matches: 7. The length of the CDR3 is 15 residues. Germline-derived CDR1 and CDR2 are SEHNR and FQNEAQ (reference sequence). The CDR3 region is CASSSHGQGYTEAFF. The CDR3 DNA sequence: TGTGCCAGCAGCTCTCATGGACAGGGATACACTGAAGCTTTCTTT.

The chain has TRBV12-3 or TRBV12-4 and TRBJ1-2; 7 nucleotides align to TRBD1. V lost 6 bases to trimming and J lost 8 bases; unmatched junction nucleotides: 15. The CDR3 totals 15 residues. The DNA for the CDR3 is TGTGCCAGCAGAAACAACAGGGGAATAAGCGGAGGCTACACCTTC. Translating gives CASRNNRGISGGYTF.

This sequence joins TRBV4-2 and TRBJ2-2, with TRBD1 matching over 8 bases. The CDR3 has 14 residues. Unmatched junction bases numbered 0, after V lost 2 bases and J lost 4 bases. The germline V gene encodes CDR1 LGHNA and CDR2 YNFKEQ. In nucleotides, the CDR3 is TGTGCCAGCAGCCAAACAGGGGGCACCGGGGAGCTGTTTTTT. Translating gives CASSQTGGTGELFF.

The chain uses TRBV6-1 and TRBJ1-2; possible D gene TRBD1, 5 bases. The germline V gene has CDR1 MNHNS and CDR2 SASEGT. V was pared by 7 bases and J by 5 bases, with 14 bases between. CDR3 length: 13 amino acids. DNA for the CDR3: TGTGCCAGCAACCCGGGACGGATTTATGGCTACACCTTC. Encoded protein: CASNPGRIYGYTF.

This clonotype has just a few counts. The chain has TRBV19 and TRBJ2-3; D ambiguous. CDR1 is LNHDA and CDR2 is SQIVND in the germline V gene (reference sequence). Trimming pared 5 bases from V and 2 bases from J, leaving 11 bases between. The CDR3 runs 14 residues. The CDR3 DNA reads TGTGCCAGTAGTGGTCAGATAATCACAGATACGCAGTATTTT. It translates to CASSGQIITDTQYF.

The chain employs TRBV10-3 and TRBJ1-2; D remains ambiguous. CDR1 and CDR2 from the germline V gene are ENHRY and SYGVKD. This CDR3 is built from 16 residues. Trimming removed 5 bases at V and 0 bases at J, with 16 bases between. CDR3 in amino acids: CAISTLPGLSNYGYTF. The CDR3 region has the DNA TGTGCCATCAGTACGTTACCTGGACTGTCTAACTATGGCTACACCTTC.